This TCR beta chain was sequenced in a study of T cell changes during pregnancy in multiple sclerosis. The method was immunoSEQ multiplex PCR; TCRdb's version includes in-frame clones alone and lacks a portion of them. The sample records fewer than 75,000 clones, around 90% being singletons. J lost 3 bases, V lost 3 bases, and 1 base had no gene match. CDR3 length: 15 amino acids. Per the germline V gene, CDR1 is SNHLY and CDR2 is FYNNEI. This receptor was taken from a female donor with multiple sclerosis, enrolled in a pregnancy study. The sample was CD8+ T cells from peripheral blood mononuclear cells, taken before pregnancy. The rearrangement links TRBV2 to TRBJ2-1, with 11 bases that match TRBD2. The CDR3 spells CASSEGTSGYNEQFF. As DNA, the CDR3 is TGTGCCAGCAGTGAGGGGACTAGCGGCTACAATGAGCAGTTCTTC.